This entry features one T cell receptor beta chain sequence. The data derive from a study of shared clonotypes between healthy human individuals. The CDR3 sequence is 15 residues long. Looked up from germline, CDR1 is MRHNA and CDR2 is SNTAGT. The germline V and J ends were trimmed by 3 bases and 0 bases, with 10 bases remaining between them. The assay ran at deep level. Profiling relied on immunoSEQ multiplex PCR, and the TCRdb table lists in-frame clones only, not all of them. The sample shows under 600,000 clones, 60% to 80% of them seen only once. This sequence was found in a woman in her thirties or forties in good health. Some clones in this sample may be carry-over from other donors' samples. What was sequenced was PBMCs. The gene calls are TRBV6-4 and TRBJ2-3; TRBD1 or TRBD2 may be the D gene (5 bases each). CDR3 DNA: TGTGCCAGCAGTGAGGACGAGGGGAGCACAGATACGCAGTATTTT. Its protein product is CASSEDEGSTDTQYF.